The next 5 T cell receptor beta chains were all read from a single sample in a study of regulatory T cells in long-lasting Graves disease. Construction of TCR beta libraries relied on iRepertoire HTBI primers and on Arm-PCR targeting CDR3 regions. Using its own MiXCR run on the multiplex PCR reads, TCRdb lists one record per CDR3 protein. The sample has approximately 400,000 distinct CDR3 sequences, about 14% seen once; the top ten hold about 20%. The time point was: newly diagnosed GD, antithyroid drugs for less than 3 months. PBMCs provided the RNA from which the TCR library was made. Sequencing used peripheral blood mononuclear cells (PBMCs), obtained at new diagnosis, from a patient treated with antithyroid drugs. These receptors were obtained from a female donor with Graves disease.

This clonotype came up many times. V usage is TRBV20-1 and J usage is TRBJ2-7, with 10 bases matching TRBD2. V was clipped by 7 bases and J by 1 base; unmatched bases: 16. This CDR3 has 17 residues. The germline V gene encodes CDR1 DFQATT and CDR2 SNEGSKA (reference sequence). The CDR3 DNA follows: TGCAGTGTAAGACTAGCGGGTCTTCGTGCTTATTCCTACGAGCAGTACTTC. The encoded protein is CSVRLAGLRAYSYEQYF.

This clonotype showed up many times. The V call is TRBV20-1, the J call TRBJ1-3; TRBD1 matches at 7 bases. The CDR3 is made up of 17 amino acids. CDR1 and CDR2 (germline): DFQATT, SNEGSKA (reference sequence). V was clipped by 5 bases and J by 0 bases; unmatched bases: 13. The chain's CDR3 is CSAQVFEGARSGNTIYF. Here the CDR3 DNA reads TGCAGTGCTCAAGTCTTTGAGGGGGCTCGCTCTGGAAACACCATATATTTT.

The V call is TRBV6-1, the J call TRBJ2-1; TRBD2 aligns across 9 bases. CDR1 is MNHNS, CDR2 SASEGT, per germline. V shed 1 base and J 4 bases; nucleotides not matched to a gene: 2. This CDR3 contains 15 residues. DNA for the CDR3: TGTGCCAGCAGTGAAGAGGCGGGGGGGTACAATGAGCAGTTCTTC. This encodes CASSEEAGGYNEQFF.

CDR3 loop: CASSQDYGGQPHTQYF. CDR3 DNA sequence: TGCGCCAGCAGCCAAGATTATGGAGGACAGCCTCATACGCAGTATTTT. The chain has TRBV4-1 and TRBJ2-3, with a tentative D call TRBD1 (6 bases). Per germline, CDR1 MGHRA and CDR2 YSYEKL. The CDR3 runs 16 residues. V was clipped by 0 bases and J by 7 bases, with 17 bases between them.

About this clonotype: A much more abundant neighbour one base away suggests this may be a read error. The CDR3 coding sequence is TGTGCCAGCCGTTTGGACAGAGACAATGAGCAGTTCTTC. It yields the protein CASRLDRDNEQFF. The chain carries TRBV12-3 or TRBV12-4 and TRBJ2-1; D may be TRBD1 (6 bases). The CDR3 totals 13 residues.